There are a few counts of the clone carrying this TCR beta chain. The data derive from a study of vaccination and CD4 T cells after COVID-19. Sample time point: late sampling 161 to 241 days after vaccination in a few convalescent patients. Germline CDR1 DFQATT, CDR2 SNEGSKA (reference sequence). The CDR3 extends over 13 amino acids. V lost 6 bases and J 1 base, leaving 12 bases between the germline ends. TCRdb re-derived calls from the PCR reads in MiXCR, one entry per CDR3 protein. The table has some 29,000 distinct CDR3 sequences, approximately 51% seen once; the top ten hold 5.5%. The chain employs TRBV20-1 and TRBJ1-1, with a possible D match to TRBD1 (5 bases). The clonotype originates from a human donor who had recovered from COVID-19. Sequencing was performed on CD4+ T cells from blood, taken about 7 months after SARS-CoV-2 vaccination. CDR3 protein: CSATYTGNTEAFF. The CDR3 nucleotides read TGCAGTGCCACATATACAGGGAACACTGAAGCTTTCTTT.